Listed below are T cell receptor beta chains from one sample, sequenced in a study of metastatic and nonmetastatic thyroid tumors. With MiXCR, TCRdb reprocessed the PCR reads. The sample shows around 5,900 clones, 31% of them seen only once. Sequencing used tumor tissue. Source of these receptors: a female donor with papillary thyroid cancer or a benign thyroid nodule (not recorded which). Some clones in this sample may be carry-over from other donors' samples. Both conserved end residues are part of each CDR3. The D gene is left open where the match is weak. Rows give clone size only sometimes, using once, few, many, or a class for an expanded clone.

j_call,d_call,clone_size,v_call,cdr3_nt,cdr3_aa
TRBJ2-1,TRBD2,.,TRBV6-5,TGTGCCAGCAGTTCGAGCGGGAGTGGGTCCTACAATGAGCAGTTCTTC,CASSSSGSGSYNEQFF
TRBJ2-3,.,medium-sized,TRBV12-3/TRBV12-4,TGTGCCAGCAGCCCCCCGGGACTTCGCACAGATACGCAGTATTTT,CASSPPGLRTDTQYF
TRBJ1-4,.,few,TRBV27,TGTGCCAGCAGCCCGGAGGTTGCAACTAATGAAAAACTGTTTTTT,CASSPEVATNEKLFF
TRBJ2-7,TRBD2,few,TRBV10-3,TGTGCCATCAGTGAGACAAGAACTAGCGGGAGCTACGAGCAGTACTTC,CAISETRTSGSYEQYF
TRBJ1-2,TRBD1,few,TRBV6-1,TGTGCCAGCAGTGGACAGGGGGCTTGGTATGGCTACACCTTC,CASSGQGAWYGYTF
TRBJ2-1,.,.,TRBV5-1,TGCGCCAGCAGCGAAAGGGACTCCCGCTACAATGAGCAGTTCTTC,CASSERDSRYNEQFF
TRBJ2-7,TRBD2,few,TRBV2,TGTGCCAGCCAAACCGGACTAGAGGGATACGAGCAGTACTTC,CASQTGLEGYEQYF
TRBJ1-5,.,medium-sized,TRBV6-5,TGTGCCAGCAGTTACCTAGATGGTCAGCCCCAGCATTTT,CASSYLDGQPQHF
TRBJ1-2,TRBD1,.,TRBV6-1,TGTGCCAGCAGGCCGACAGGGACCAACTATGGCTACACCTTC,CASRPTGTNYGYTF
TRBJ1-2,.,.,TRBV20-1,TGCAGTGCTCCCCCCAGGGTGCAAGTTAACTATGGCTACACCTTC,CSAPPRVQVNYGYTF
TRBJ2-7,.,.,TRBV5-1,TGCGCCAGCAGCTCGACAGCATTCTACGAGCAGTACTTC,CASSSTAFYEQYF
TRBJ2-3,.,medium-sized,TRBV19,TGTGCCAGTAGTATACAGGGGGGCAACACAGATACGCAGTATTTT,CASSIQGGNTDTQYF
TRBJ1-5,.,.,TRBV6-1,TGTGCCAGCAGTAGGACAGCTGTTTATAGCAATCAGCCCCAGCATTTT,CASSRTAVYSNQPQHF
TRBJ2-7,TRBD2,medium-sized,TRBV7-2,TGTGCCAGCAGTAAGACTAGCGGGACCGCCTACGAGCAGTACTTC,CASSKTSGTAYEQYF
TRBJ2-1,TRBD1,.,TRBV5-1,TGCGCCAGCAGCTTCGGACAGGGCAATGAGCAGTTCTTC,CASSFGQGNEQFF
TRBJ1-6,.,once,TRBV11-1,TGTGCCAGCAGCTTTGGGGGGCCGTTCGATTCACCCCTCCACTTT,CASSFGGPFDSPLHF
TRBJ1-6,TRBD1,.,TRBV6-2/TRBV6-3,TGTGCCAGCAGTTACCGACAGGGCTATAATTCACCCCTCCACTTT,CASSYRQGYNSPLHF
TRBJ2-5,.,few,TRBV25-1,TGTGCCAGCAGTGCTTCTCCGTACCAAGAGACCCAGTACTTC,CASSASPYQETQYF
TRBJ2-1,TRBD2,.,TRBV7-8,TGTGCCAGCAGCTTGGAGCGGGAAGAGCAGTTCTTC,CASSLEREEQFF
TRBJ2-7,.,.,TRBV27,TGTGCCAGCAGTCCCCTCCCTTACGAGCAGTACTTC,CASSPLPYEQYF
TRBJ2-6,.,.,TRBV6-2/TRBV6-3,TGTGCCAGCAGTTTTTCCCCCCATCCCGCGTCTGGGGCCAACGTCCTGACTTTC,CASSFSPHPASGANVLTF
TRBJ2-7,TRBD1,many,TRBV19,TGTGCCAGTAGTATAGCAGTCGGGACAGGGGGGTACGAGCAGTACTTC,CASSIAVGTGGYEQYF
TRBJ2-7,TRBD2,many,TRBV4-3,TGCGCCAGCAGCCAGACTAGCGGGAGTTTCTACGAGCAGTACTTC,CASSQTSGSFYEQYF
TRBJ1-1,.,medium-sized,TRBV6-1,TGTGCCAGCAGTGTTCCACCGGGGGCTGAAGCTTTCTTT,CASSVPPGAEAFF
TRBJ2-3,TRBD1,.,TRBV11-3,TGTGCCAGCAGCTTGGACAGGGCCACAGATACGCAGTATTTT,CASSLDRATDTQYF
TRBJ2-7,TRBD1,few,TRBV27,TGTGCCAGCAGTCCATCGGGACAGTCCTACGAGCAGTACTTC,CASSPSGQSYEQYF
TRBJ1-5,.,.,TRBV28,TGTGCCAGCAGTCTATCCGGGACACTTAATCAGCCCCAGCATTTT,CASSLSGTLNQPQHF
TRBJ2-1,TRBD2,.,TRBV27,TGTGCCAGCAGTGGGACTAGCGGGAACGGTGAGCAGTTCTTC,CASSGTSGNGEQFF
TRBJ2-7,.,.,TRBV5-1,TGCGCCAGCAGCAAGGACTTTCCGACGCGGGGCGGAGGGGCCTACGAGCAGTACTTC,CASSKDFPTRGGGAYEQYF
TRBJ2-7,.,.,TRBV20-1,TGCAGTGCTAGAGAGAATAGCGGCTACGAGCAGTACTTC,CSARENSGYEQYF
TRBJ2-5,TRBD1,.,TRBV20-1,TGCAGTGCTAGAAGCAGGGGGCGCGTTGAGACCCAGTACTTC,CSARSRGRVETQYF
TRBJ2-2,.,.,TRBV19,TGTGCCACCCTGGGTGGCCACGGGGAGCTGTTTTTT,CATLGGHGELFF
TRBJ2-1,TRBD2,once,TRBV11-2,TGTGCCAGCAGTCCTCTAGCGGGAGGATCAAATGAGCAGTTCTTC,CASSPLAGGSNEQFF